This T cell receptor beta chain was identified during a study of blood T cell repertoires in COVID-19. While infection was still active, Seattle patients were enrolled and then followed longitudinally. TCRdb's copy holds only in-frame clones and misses some; the assay was immunoSEQ multiplex PCR. This sample has some 190,000 clones, with 70% to 85% found just once. The CDR3 loop spans 15 amino acids. V was clipped by 4 bases and J by 3 bases; unmatched bases: 4. CDR1 and CDR2 from the germline V gene are SGHTA and FQGTGA. This receptor was taken from a man aged 80 or over with COVID-19, enrolled during active disease. Sequencing was done on a sample of peripheral blood. The rearrangement uses TRBV7-3 and TRBJ2-3, with 10 bases aligning to TRBD1. CDR3 in amino acids: CASSSWGQGTDTQYF. CDR3 DNA sequence: TGTGCCAGCAGCTCCTGGGGACAGGGGACAGATACGCAGTATTTT.